This T cell receptor beta chain emerged from a study of T cells in narcolepsy. Background on the study: Patients with NT1 or NT2 and healthy control donors were enrolled.

Trimming removed 4 bases from V and 8 bases from J; junction bases left unmatched: 10. The CDR3 has 14 residues. Germline CDR1 is SGHNT and CDR2 is YYREEE (reference sequence). Method: immunoSEQ multiplex PCR; TCRdb's copy keeps in-frame clones and lacks some. The data hold over 25,000 clones, with approximately 80% observed a single time. This receptor was taken from a human donor with narcolepsy. The chain recombines TRBV5-4 with TRBJ1-2, with TRBD1 matching 8 bases. Sequenced sample: CD45RA- memory CD4+ T cells from PBMCs. The CDR3 is CASSLLDRARGYTF. The CDR3 DNA reads TGTGCCAGCAGCCTACTGGACAGGGCCCGGGGCTACACCTTC.